The T cell receptor beta chain under discussion was sequenced for a study of T cell repertoires in cytomegalovirus infection. In its sample, this clonotype was seen a few times. What it binds is unknown. TCRdb redid the calling of the reads with MiXCR, one entry per CDR3 protein. The sample shows some 280,000 distinct CDR3 sequences, roughly 15% of them seen only once. Findings of the study overall: It was HLA-C-restricted CMV-specific TCR beta clonotypes that dominated the response ex vivo.

The TCR comes from a human donor in good health (CMV status not recorded). Some clones in this sample may be carry-over from other donors' samples. The material sequenced was PBMCs.

CDR3 region: CASSRPGRDGYTF. The CDR3 DNA reads TGTGCCAGCAGCCGGCCTGGGAGGGATGGCTACACCTTC. J is TRBJ1-2 and V is TRBV12-3 or TRBV12-4, with D unresolved. V was shortened by 6 bases and J by 6 bases, with 14 bases between the two germline ends. The CDR3 runs 13 residues.